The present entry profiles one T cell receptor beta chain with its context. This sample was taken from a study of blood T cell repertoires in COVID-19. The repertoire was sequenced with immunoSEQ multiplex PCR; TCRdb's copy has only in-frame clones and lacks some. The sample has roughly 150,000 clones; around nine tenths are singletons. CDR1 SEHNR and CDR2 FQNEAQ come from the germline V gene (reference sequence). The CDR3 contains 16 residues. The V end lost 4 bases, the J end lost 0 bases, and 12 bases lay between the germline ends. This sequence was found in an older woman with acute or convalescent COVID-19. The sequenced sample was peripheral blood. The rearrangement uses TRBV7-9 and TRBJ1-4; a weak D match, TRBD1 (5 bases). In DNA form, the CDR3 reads TGTGCCAGCAGCTCCGGCGCAGGGACAACTAATGAAAAACTGTTTTTT. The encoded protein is CASSSGAGTTNEKLFF.